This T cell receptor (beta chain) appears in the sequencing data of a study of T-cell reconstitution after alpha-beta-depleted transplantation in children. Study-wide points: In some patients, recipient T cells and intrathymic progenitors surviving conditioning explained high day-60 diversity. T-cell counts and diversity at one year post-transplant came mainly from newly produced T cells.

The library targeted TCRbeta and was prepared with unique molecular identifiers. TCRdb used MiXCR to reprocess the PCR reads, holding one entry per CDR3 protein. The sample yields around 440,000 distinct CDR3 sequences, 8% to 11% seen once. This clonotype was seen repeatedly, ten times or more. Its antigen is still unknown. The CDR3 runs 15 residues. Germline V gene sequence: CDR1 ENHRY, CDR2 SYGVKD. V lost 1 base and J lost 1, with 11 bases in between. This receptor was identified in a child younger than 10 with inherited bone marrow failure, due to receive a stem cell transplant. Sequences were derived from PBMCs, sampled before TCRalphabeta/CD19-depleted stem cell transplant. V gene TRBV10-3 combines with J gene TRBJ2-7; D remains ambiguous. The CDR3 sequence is CAISEFQEPSYEQYF. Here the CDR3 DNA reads TGTGCCATCAGTGAGTTTCAGGAACCGTCCTACGAGCAGTACTTC.